The 14 T cell receptor beta chains reported below all come from one sample, sequenced in a study of T-cell reconstitution after alpha-beta-depleted transplantation in children. TCRbeta library construction was performed incorporating unique molecular identifiers. One entry per CDR3 protein results from TCRdb running MiXCR on the PCR reads. The table shows 250,000 to 300,000 distinct CDR3 sequences, with roughly 9.5% occurring only once. This specimen consisted of PBMCs from the stem cell graft donor, obtained from the stem cell graft. All receptors derive from a human donor who donated a stem cell graft to a child with SCID.

This clonotype was seen many times. The chain carries TRBV10-3 and TRBJ2-7; tentative D call: TRBD1 (6 bases). This CDR3 contains 16 residues. Germline CDR1 ENHRY, CDR2 SYGVKD. The V end was cut by 0 bases, the J end by 3 bases, with 15 bases between. CDR3 amino acids: CAISESGSQGGYEQYF. CDR3 bases: TGTGCCATCAGTGAGTCGGGGAGTCAAGGGGGCTACGAGCAGTACTTC.

This clonotype was detected only a few times. The chain uses TRBV2 and TRBJ2-7; no reliable D call. The CDR3 runs 12 residues. In germline, CDR1 is SNHLY, CDR2 FYNNEI. The germline V and J ends were trimmed by 3 bases and 1 base, with 4 bases remaining between them. DNA for the CDR3: TGTGCCAGCAGTGACGGATCCTACGAGCAGTACTTC. The encoded protein is CASSDGSYEQYF.

In its sample, this clonotype was seen a few times. The chain recombines TRBV6-4 with TRBJ2-2; D gene ambiguous. Germline CDR1 MRHNA, CDR2 SNTAGT. There are 13 residues in the CDR3. Trimming cost V 2 bases and J 3 bases, with 4 bases left between them. The CDR3 DNA is TGTGCCAGCAGTGACGGAGACACCGGGGAGCTGTTTTTT. Its translation: CASSDGDTGELFF.

The chain combines TRBV5-1 with TRBJ2-5; TRBD2 is a possible D gene (6 bases). Germline lookup yields CDR1 SGHRS and CDR2 YFSETQ. V shed 7 bases and J shed 4 bases, with 20 bases lying between them. This CDR3 has 15 amino acids. The CDR3: CASGLAAGPLETQYF. CDR3 nucleotides: TGCGCCAGCGGACTTGCCGCGGGACCCCTAGAGACCCAGTACTTC.

V gene TRBV7-6 combines with J gene TRBJ2-7; the D call may be TRBD1 or TRBD2 (5 bases each). Trimming left V 0 bases short and J 3 bases short, with 15 bases between. Germline V gene lookup returns CDR1 SGHVS and CDR2 FNYEAQ. The CDR3 contains 16 residues. CDR3 amino acids: CASSLASGRRLYEQYF. DNA of the CDR3: TGTGCCAGCAGCTTAGCGTCAGGGAGAAGGCTCTACGAGCAGTACTTC.

The chain joins TRBV12-3 or TRBV12-4 to TRBJ2-4; D not resolved. V lost 6 bases and J lost 0, with 12 bases in between. The CDR3 is 15 residues long. CDR3 sequence (DNA): TGTGCCAGCAGCCCTATCCGTTTAGCCAAAAACATTCAGTACTTC. Translated, it gives CASSPIRLAKNIQYF.

This clonotype was detected ten times or more. The chain is built from TRBV6-1 and TRBJ2-7; D not certain. This CDR3 is built from 11 residues. The V and J ends lost 8 bases and 1 base respectively, with 6 bases between them. Germline V lookup: CDR1 MNHNS, CDR2 SASEGT. Here the CDR3 DNA reads TGTGCCAGCCAGGCATCCTACGAGCAGTACTTC. It specifies CASQASYEQYF.

This clonotype was detected many times. The chain recombines TRBV19 with TRBJ2-3; 7 bases match TRBD1. Unmatched junction bases numbered 9, after V lost 8 bases and J lost 4 bases. The germline CDR1 and CDR2 sequences are LNHDA and SQIVND (reference sequence). The CDR3 has 14 amino acids. This chain's CDR3 is CASRQTGSADTQYF. Here the CDR3 DNA reads TGTGCCAGTCGACAGACAGGGTCCGCAGATACGCAGTATTTT. The full variable domain, in which reference TRBV19 and TRBJ2-3 provide the parts outside the CDR3, is DGGITQSPKYLFRKEGQNVTLSCEQNLNHDAMYWYRQDPGQGLRLIYYSQIVNDFQKGDIAEGYSVSREKKESFPLTVTSAQKNPTAFYLCASRQTGSADTQYFGPGTRLTVL.

The CDR3 loop is CSVEDRGGGYEQYF. The CDR3 coding sequence is TGCAGCGTTGAAGATCGGGGGGGGGGCTACGAGCAGTACTTC. The rearrangement uses TRBV29-1 and TRBJ2-7; 8 nucleotides match TRBD2. Trimming at V came to 0 bases and at J to 3 bases, leaving 4 bases not matched to a gene. Germline-derived CDR1 and CDR2 are SQVTM and ANQGSEA. The CDR3 loop spans 14 amino acids.

This clonotype occurred a few times. The chain combines TRBV6-1 with TRBJ2-7, with 8 bases lining up with TRBD1. Germline V gene lookup returns CDR1 MNHNS and CDR2 SASEGT. The J segment lost 4 bases and the V segment lost 3 bases, leaving 8 bases of the junction unmatched. The CDR3 covers 15 residues. CDR3 residues: CASSEYGTGIYEQYF. CDR3 in DNA: TGTGCCAGCAGTGAGTATGGGACAGGAATATACGAGCAGTACTTC.

The V gene is TRBV20-1, the J gene TRBJ1-2; 9 bases align to TRBD1. Looked up from germline, CDR1 is DFQATT and CDR2 is SNEGSKA (reference sequence). V shed 0 bases and J 8 bases; nucleotides not matched to a gene: 13. The CDR3 covers 16 residues. In DNA, the CDR3 is TGCAGTGCTAGAGATCATGGAGGACAGGGGCCTTTCGGCTACACCTTC. Its translation is CSARDHGGQGPFGYTF.

This clonotype was observed a few times. The CDR3 DNA is TGTGCTAGTGGTTTGGGAGAGGGTCCCTCAGCCCAGCATTTT. This sequence encodes CASGLGEGPSAQHF. The chain uses TRBV12-5 and TRBJ1-5; D gene unclear. This CDR3 comprises 14 residues. Germline V gene data show CDR1 as LGHNT and CDR2 as FRNRAP. V lost 1 base, J lost 11 bases, and 15 bases lay in between.

The sample holds a few counts of this clonotype. The chain carries TRBV25-1 and TRBJ2-2; D ambiguous. The CDR3 covers 15 residues. CDR1 and CDR2 (germline): MGHDK, SYGVNS. Deletions cut 4 bases from V and 5 bases from J, with 14 bases between. The CDR3 sequence is CASSAPTFRTGELFF. CDR3 in DNA: TGTGCCAGCAGTGCCCCAACGTTTCGGACCGGGGAGCTGTTTTTT.

This clonotype was seen a few times. The rearrangement uses TRBV6-5 and TRBJ2-7; 8 bases fit TRBD1. Germline V CDR1 and CDR2: MNHEY, SVGAGI. The CDR3 contains 15 residues. V shed 5 bases, J shed 0 bases, and the junction held 6 bases outside the gene matches. CDR3 DNA sequence: TGTGCCAGCAGTAGGGACAGGTCGAGCTCCTACGAGCAGTACTTC. The encoded protein is CASSRDRSSSYEQYF.